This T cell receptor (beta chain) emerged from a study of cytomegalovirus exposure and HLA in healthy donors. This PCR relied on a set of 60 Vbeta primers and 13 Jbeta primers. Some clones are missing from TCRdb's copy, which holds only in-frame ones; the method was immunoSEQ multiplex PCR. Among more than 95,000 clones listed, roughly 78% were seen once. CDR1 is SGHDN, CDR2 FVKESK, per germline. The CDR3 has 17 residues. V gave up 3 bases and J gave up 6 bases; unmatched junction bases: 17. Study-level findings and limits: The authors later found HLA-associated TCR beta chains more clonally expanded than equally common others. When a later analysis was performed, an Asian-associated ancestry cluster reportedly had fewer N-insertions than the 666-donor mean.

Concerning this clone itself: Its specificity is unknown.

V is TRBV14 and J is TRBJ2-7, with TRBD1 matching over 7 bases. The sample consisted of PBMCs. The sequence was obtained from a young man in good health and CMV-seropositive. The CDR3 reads CASSQPKRGTVEGEQYF. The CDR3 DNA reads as TGTGCCAGCAGCCAGCCAAAGAGGGGGACAGTGGAAGGCGAGCAGTACTTC.